Listed here are 14 T cell receptor beta chains from one sample, sequenced in a study of immune evolution from preneoplasia to lung adenocarcinoma. Only in-frame clones appear in the TCRdb table, and some are missing; sequencing was by immunoSEQ multiplex PCR. The data hold 20,000 or so clones, with 75% observed a single time. Sequencing was carried out using FFPE invasive lung adenocarcinoma tissue. The receptors were gathered from a person aged 55 to 75 with lung adenocarcinoma.

The gene calls are TRBV6-4 and TRBJ2-2; D may be TRBD1 (5 bases). The CDR3 is 14 amino acids. CDR1 and CDR2 (germline): MRHNA, SNTAGT. V was pared by 2 bases and J by 8 bases, with 12 bases between. Here the CDR3 reads CASSDDQGSGELFF. The CDR3 nucleotides are TGTGCCAGCAGTGACGATCAGGGTTCAGGGGAGCTGTTTTTT.

The rearrangement joins TRBV18 to TRBJ2-2; D is tentatively TRBD1 or TRBD2 (5 bases each). The CDR3 contains 15 residues. The germline CDR1 and CDR2 sequences are KGHSH and LQKENI. V dropped 1 base and J dropped 6 bases, with 12 bases sitting between them. The CDR3 bases are TGTGCCAGCTCACCACTTACGGGGCAGGCCGGGGAGCTGTTTTTT. Its translation: CASSPLTGQAGELFF.

The chain couples TRBV5-5 to TRBJ1-1; the D is unclear. From germline, CDR1 is SGHKS and CDR2 YYEKEE (reference sequence). The CDR3 totals 15 residues. V dropped 0 bases and J dropped 2 bases, with 11 bases sitting between them. Here the CDR3 DNA reads TGTGCCAGCAGCTTGGACGTGAACTCCAACACTGAAGCTTTCTTT. It codes for CASSLDVNSNTEAFF.

The V gene is TRBV29-1, the J gene TRBJ2-1, with a possible D match to TRBD1 (5 bases). With 3 bases removed from V and 3 bases from J, the gap between germline ends came to 12 bases. Germline CDR1 is SQVTM and CDR2 is ANQGSEA. The CDR3 is made up of 14 amino acids. CDR3 sequence (DNA): TGCAGCGTTGACCGACAGAGCCGCTACAATGAGCAGTTCTTC. It yields the protein CSVDRQSRYNEQFF.

The chain uses TRBV29-1 and TRBJ1-2; D is possibly TRBD1 (5 bases). V was cut by 5 bases and J by 5 bases, with 21 bases left in between. Germline assignment: CDR1 SQVTM and CDR2 ANQGSEA. The CDR3 length is 15 residues. CDR3 amino acids: CSVLTGTDPAYGYTF. The CDR3 coding sequence is TGCAGCGTTCTTACCGGGACGGACCCCGCATATGGCTACACCTTC.

Note on this clone: An end of the junction differs from the germline gene, which may be a read error. The rearrangement uses TRBV27 and TRBJ2-7; a possible D gene is TRBD1 (6 bases). This CDR3 has 14 residues. The germline V gene has CDR1 MNHEY and CDR2 SMNVEV (reference sequence). CDR3 protein: CASSLFRGAYGQYF. The CDR3 nucleotides read TGTGCCAGCAGTTTATTCAGGGGCGCCTACGGGCAGTACTTC.

The chain employs TRBV5-1 and TRBJ2-1; 8 nucleotides align to TRBD1. This CDR3 spans 15 amino acids. Losses at the gene ends were 2 bases for V and 4 bases for J; bases not matched to a gene: 5. CDR1 and CDR2 from the germline V gene are SGHRS and YFSETQ. This CDR3 is CASSFLDRVYNEQFF. For the CDR3, the DNA is TGCGCCAGCAGCTTTCTGGACAGGGTGTACAATGAGCAGTTCTTC.

Here the CDR3 reads CASSFSDGELFF. In DNA form, the CDR3 reads TGTGCCAGCAGCTTCAGCGACGGGGAGCTGTTTTTT. This rearrangement joins TRBV7-9 to TRBJ2-2; D unresolved. CDR1 is SEHNR, CDR2 FQNEAQ, per germline (reference sequence). The CDR3 spans 12 residues. Trimming removed 3 bases from V and 7 bases from J, with 6 bases in between.

The chain joins TRBV28 to TRBJ2-5; 16 nucleotides match TRBD2. In germline, CDR1 is MDHEN, CDR2 SYDVKM. Losses at the gene ends were 11 bases for V and 5 bases for J; bases not matched to a gene: 5. This CDR3 contains 14 residues. The CDR3 loop reads CAGGTSGRAETQYF. DNA for the CDR3: TGTGCCGGGGGGACTAGCGGGAGGGCTGAGACCCAGTACTTC. The full variable domain, completed using reference TRBV28 and TRBJ2-5, is DVKVTQSSRYLVKRTGEKVFLECVQDMDHENMFWYRQDPGLGLRLIYFSYDVKMKEKGDIPEGYSVSREKKERFSLILESASTNQTSMYLCAGGTSGRAETQYFGPGTRLLVL.

V is TRBV4-2 and J is TRBJ2-2; a possible D gene is TRBD1 (5 bases). The length of the CDR3 is 15 residues. V gave up 3 bases and J gave up 6 bases, with 14 bases separating them. Germline-derived CDR1 and CDR2 are LGHNA and YNFKEQ. In DNA form, the CDR3 reads TGTGCCAGCAGCCACCAGGGTACGGCGTCCGGGGAGCTGTTTTTT. Its protein is CASSHQGTASGELFF.

This chain joins TRBV7-6 and TRBJ2-2, with TRBD2 matching 7 bases. V shed 4 bases and J 1 base; nucleotides not matched to a gene: 9. The CDR3 is made up of 17 amino acids. Per germline, CDR1 SGHVS and CDR2 FNYEAQ. The CDR3 nucleotides are TGTGCCAGCAGCTCCCCGAGGGAGGGAGGGAACACCGGGGAGCTGTTTTTT. It is translated as CASSSPREGGNTGELFF.

The rearrangement joins TRBV30 to TRBJ2-2; no clear D gene. The CDR3 loop spans 14 amino acids. Germline V gene data show CDR1 as GTSNPN and CDR2 as SVGIG (reference sequence). The V gene lost 4 bases and the J gene lost 5 bases, with 14 bases spanning the gap. Written as DNA, the CDR3 is TGTGCCTGGATACCAGGCAGGCGAACCGGGGAGCTGTTTTTT. Protein product: CAWIPGRRTGELFF.

V is TRBV7-9 and J is TRBJ2-6; D perhaps matches TRBD2 (6 bases). Germline CDR1 SEHNR, CDR2 FQNEAQ (reference sequence). V was pared by 8 bases and J by 4 bases, with 21 bases between. The CDR3 is 17 residues long. CDR3 in DNA: TGTGCCAGCTCCCCCGGCCGGGAGATGAGGGGGGCCAACGTCCTGACTTTC. This translates into CASSPGREMRGANVLTF. Based on the CDR3 plus reference TRBV7-9 and TRBJ2-6, the full variable domain is DTGVSQNPRHKITKRGQNVTFRCDPISEHNRLYWYRQTLGQGPEFLTYFQNEAQLEKSRLLSDRFSAERPKGSFSTLEIQRTEQGDSAMYLCASSPGREMRGANVLTFGAGSRLTVL.

This clone turned up a few times. V gene TRBV10-2 combines with J gene TRBJ2-3; 14 bases match TRBD2. The germline V gene encodes CDR1 WSHSY and CDR2 SAAADI. CDR3 size: 14 residues. The V gene end was trimmed by 6 bases and the J gene end by 8 bases; junction bases not matched to a gene: 4. The CDR3 here is CASRGTSGSLTQYF. CDR3 nucleotides: TGCGCCAGCAGAGGGACTAGCGGGAGTCTTACGCAGTATTTT.